The clone carrying this TCR beta chain was seen repeatedly, ten times or more. Amplified TCR beta CDR3 regions came from RNA transcripts. First-round RT-PCR with HTBI primers amplified the TCR CDR3 region. TCRdb re-analysed the multiplex PCR reads in MiXCR, keeping a single row per CDR3 protein. This repertoire shows about 480,000 distinct CDR3 sequences, around 22% found once; its top ten account for 10% to 12%. This entry comes from a study of T cells in Graves' hyperthyroidism and ophthalmopathy. Diagnoses were established using clinical symptoms, serum thyroxine and TRAb, thyroid ultrasound and orbital computed tomography. CDR1 and CDR2 from the germline V gene are SGHRS and YFSETQ. The CDR3 is 14 amino acids. Trimming removed 0 bases from V and 4 bases from J, with 10 bases in between.

The source of this sequence is a woman between 25 and 40 years old with Graves' ophthalmopathy. Sequenced: blood. The genes are TRBV5-1 and TRBJ1-1; D is unclear. This CDR3 reads CASSLDLGSTEAFF. As DNA, the CDR3 is TGCGCCAGCAGCTTGGACCTGGGGAGCACTGAAGCTTTCTTT.